This TCR beta chain emerged from a study of blood T cell repertoires in COVID-19. Study as a whole: Both acute and convalescent COVID-19 samples were obtained from the United States, Italy and Spain. Nucleic acid was either cDNA or gDNA, and it came from T cells, B-cell-depleted T cells, or PBMCs.

Authors' methods: Reference gene primer amplification gave nucleated cell count estimates. Sequencing used immunoSEQ multiplex PCR; TCRdb keeps in-frame clones, though not all of them. The D gene and trimming were derived from the DNA, and the V and J assignments and clone size from that table. The sample lists a few hundred thousand clones; about nine tenths were seen once. The CDR3 has 17 residues. Germline V gene data show CDR1 as LGHNA and CDR2 as YSLEER. The germline V and J ends were trimmed by 1 base and 8 bases, with 20 bases remaining between them. The clonotype was recovered from a man between 60 and 75 years old with acute or convalescent COVID-19. The specimen sequenced was peripheral blood. J is TRBJ1-4 and V is TRBV4-3, with a weak D call TRBD1 (5 bases). The CDR3 protein is CASSQAPGGRAREKLFF. CDR3 in DNA: TGCGCCAGCAGCCAAGCCCCCGGGGGGAGGGCCAGGGAAAAACTGTTTTTT.